This entry is about one TCR beta chain. These data are taken from a study of blood T cell repertoires in COVID-19. Turning to the study itself: The samples span acute and convalescent COVID-19 from the United States, Italy and Spain.

The CDR3 length is 14 residues. Germline values: CDR1 SGHNT, CDR2 YENEEA. V lost 3 bases to trimming and J lost 4 bases; unmatched junction nucleotides: 5. Sequencing was performed with immunoSEQ multiplex PCR; in TCRdb, only in-frame clones are kept and a portion is missing. The data show approximately 190,000 clones, about 88% seen once. This sequence originates from a man aged 30-40 years with active or convalescent COVID-19. Sequenced material: peripheral blood. The chain has TRBV11-3 and TRBJ2-5; 7 nucleotides align to TRBD2. The CDR3 region is CASSFSGEGETQYF. CDR3 bases: TGTGCCAGCAGCTTCAGCGGGGAGGGAGAGACCCAGTACTTC.